The 21 T cell receptor beta chains presented below share a single source sample, sequenced in a study of T cells after yellow fever vaccination. TCRdb re-called the 5' RACE reads with MiXCR, one entry per CDR3 protein. The table lists some 350,000 distinct CDR3 sequences, more than 9% of them singletons. The starting material was PBMCs, obtained on the day of the first yellow fever vaccination. These receptors were collected from a man aged 18 to 35 who received the YFV17D yellow fever vaccine.

This clonotype was picked up a small number of times. The chain couples TRBV4-3 to TRBJ2-7; D remains ambiguous. Per germline, CDR1 LGHNA and CDR2 YSLEER. CDR3 length: 16 residues. Trimming cost V 0 bases and J 1 base, with 13 bases left between them. The CDR3 loop is CASSQDRVGKSYEQYF. The CDR3 nucleotides read TGCGCCAGCAGCCAAGATCGAGTAGGGAAGTCCTACGAGCAGTACTTC.

This chain uses TRBV5-1 with TRBJ1-2, with D possibly TRBD1 on 6 matching bases. Germline CDR1 and CDR2: SGHRS and YFSETQ. Trimming took off 3 bases at V and 4 bases at J, with 10 bases between the two ends. The CDR3 sequence is 13 residues long. Here the CDR3 reads CASSSDRSYGYTF. In DNA form, the CDR3 reads TGCGCCAGCAGCTCTGACAGGAGCTATGGCTACACCTTC.

The V call is TRBV20-1, the J call TRBJ1-5, with 8 bases fitting TRBD1. Germline CDR1 and CDR2: DFQATT and SNEGSKA (reference sequence). The CDR3 consists of 16 residues. The CDR3 spells CCARDRRTGSNQPQHF. The CDR3, as DNA: TGCTGCGCTAGAGATCGGAGGACAGGGTCGAATCAGCCCCAGCATTTT.

The genes are TRBV25-1 and TRBJ2-7; D unresolved. The CDR3 is 13 residues long. Between the trimmed V and J ends, which lost 3 bases and 6 bases, there was a span of 12 bases. Germline V CDR1 and CDR2: MGHDK, SYGVNS. The CDR3 loop is CASSDFRAGEQYF. The CDR3 DNA follows: TGTGCCAGCAGTGACTTTCGGGCTGGCGAGCAGTACTTC.

This clonotype has at least ten counts. The chain links TRBV5-1 to TRBJ2-7, with D unclear. Trimming stripped 0 bases from V and 1 base from J, with 2 bases between. The CDR3 length is 12 residues. Germline CDR1 SGHRS, CDR2 YFSETQ. CDR3 sequence: CASSLASYEQYF. The CDR3 DNA follows: TGCGCCAGCAGCTTGGCTTCCTACGAGCAGTACTTC.

The rearrangement links TRBV14 to TRBJ2-5; no firm D call. V was pared by 1 base and J by 5 bases, with 17 bases between. The CDR3 runs 16 residues. The germline V gene has CDR1 SGHDN and CDR2 FVKESK. CDR3 sequence (DNA): TGTGCCAGCAGCCAAGTGGGGTACAGTCGGCTGGAGACCCAGTACTTC. Protein product: CASSQVGYSRLETQYF.

This clonotype was picked up many times. The genes are TRBV14 and TRBJ2-4; the match to TRBD1 covers 8 bases. CDR3 length equals 15 residues. V shed 2 bases, J shed 8 bases, and the junction held 8 bases outside the gene matches. Germline V gives CDR1 SGHDN, CDR2 FVKESK. DNA of the CDR3: TGTGCCAGCAGCCAACTTACAGGGGGGTCGGACATTCAGTACTTC. Its protein is CASSQLTGGSDIQYF.

This clonotype was observed many times. The rearrangement uses TRBV3-1 and TRBJ1-5, with D possibly being TRBD1 (5 bases). Trimming took off 2 bases at V and 7 bases at J, with 9 bases between the two ends. Germline values: CDR1 LGHDT, CDR2 YNNKEL (reference sequence). This CDR3 is built from 13 residues. The CDR3 sequence: CASSQRGDQPQHF. In DNA form, the CDR3 reads TGTGCCAGCAGCCAACGAGGGGACCAGCCCCAGCATTTT.

This clonotype has a handful of counts. The chain has TRBV20-1 and TRBJ2-2, with D perhaps TRBD1 (6 bases). Germline assignment: CDR1 DFQATT and CDR2 SNEGSKA (reference sequence). The CDR3 runs to 14 residues. V lost 6 bases and J 6 bases, leaving 17 bases between the germline ends. The CDR3 protein is CSATPPGAPGELFF. The CDR3, as DNA: TGCAGTGCAACCCCCCCAGGGGCGCCCGGGGAGCTGTTTTTT.

V is TRBV12-3 or TRBV12-4 and J is TRBJ2-1; 9 nucleotides agree with TRBD2. This CDR3 comprises 15 residues. V trimming: 5 bases; J trimming: 0 bases; junction bases outside the gene matches: 2. CDR3 protein: CASSPSGVSYNEQFF. DNA for the CDR3: TGTGCCAGCAGTCCTAGCGGGGTCTCCTACAATGAGCAGTTCTTC.

This clonotype was counted a few times. The V gene is TRBV5-5, the J gene TRBJ1-5; tentative D call: TRBD1 (6 bases). This CDR3 is 15 amino acids long. The ends were cut back, 0 bases at V and 7 bases at J, with 14 bases in the middle. Germline assignment: CDR1 SGHKS and CDR2 YYEKEE (reference sequence). The chain's CDR3 is CASSLVAGAEQPQHF. The CDR3 region has the DNA TGTGCCAGCAGCTTGGTTGCGGGGGCGGAACAGCCCCAGCATTTT.

The gene calls are TRBV4-3 and TRBJ1-1; D unclear. Trimming shortened V by 1 base and J by 1 base, and 4 bases separated the two germline ends. The CDR3 loop spans 13 amino acids. CDR1 is LGHNA and CDR2 is YSLEER in the germline V gene. CDR3 in amino acids: CASSQVTNTEAFF. The DNA of the CDR3 is TGCGCCAGCAGCCAAGTGACGAACACTGAAGCTTTCTTT.

The chain couples TRBV3-1 to TRBJ1-6; maybe TRBD1 (6 bases). Trimming left V 0 bases short and J 13 bases short, with 19 bases between. Germline assignment: CDR1 LGHDT and CDR2 YNNKEL (reference sequence). The CDR3 extends over 16 amino acids. Written as DNA, the CDR3 is TGTGCCAGCAGCCAAGATCTTGAGGACAGCCGTTCGCCCCTCCACTTT. It translates to CASSQDLEDSRSPLHF.

This clonotype was detected a few times. V usage is TRBV3-1 and J usage is TRBJ2-5; TRBD1 is a possible D gene (5 bases). Germline lookup yields CDR1 LGHDT and CDR2 YNNKEL (reference sequence). Deletions cut 1 base from V and 4 bases from J, with 7 bases between. The CDR3 runs to 13 residues. The CDR3, as DNA: TGTGCCAGCAGCCAAGCAGGGTCAGAGACCCAGTACTTC. Amino acids: CASSQAGSETQYF.

V is TRBV6-5 and J is TRBJ2-1, with no clear D. Between the trimmed V and J ends, which lost 2 bases and 6 bases, there was a span of 14 bases. This CDR3 has 15 residues. Germline V gene data show CDR1 as MNHEY and CDR2 as SVGAGI. The CDR3 nucleotides are TGTGCCAGCAGTTACCCCGGGTCTCGGAGCAATGAGCAGTTCTTC. It is translated as CASSYPGSRSNEQFF.

This clonotype was counted only a few times. This chain links TRBV7-6 with TRBJ2-7, with D perhaps TRBD2 (5 bases). The CDR3 has 15 residues. Germline assignment: CDR1 SGHVS and CDR2 FNYEAQ. The V end was cut by 1 base, the J end by 2 bases, with 12 bases between. The CDR3 spells CASSLGTFGAYEQYF. CDR3 coding DNA: TGTGCCAGCAGCTTAGGGACCTTCGGGGCCTACGAGCAGTACTTC.

The chain recombines TRBV5-1 with TRBJ2-5; tentative D call: TRBD2 (5 bases). CDR3 size: 14 residues. Trimming stripped 0 bases from V and 3 bases from J, with 9 bases between. Germline CDR1 SGHRS, CDR2 YFSETQ. The CDR3: CASSLARGEETQYF. The CDR3 coding sequence is TGCGCCAGCAGCTTGGCCCGGGGAGAAGAGACCCAGTACTTC.

This clonotype has just a few counts. The gene calls are TRBV11-2 and TRBJ2-1, with 12 bases matching TRBD2. The CDR3 covers 15 residues. CDR1 SGHAT and CDR2 FQNNGV come from the germline V gene. J gave up 7 bases and V 5 bases, and 6 bases lay outside the gene matches. This CDR3 reads CASSDTSGGRNEQFF. The CDR3 coding sequence is TGTGCCAGCAGCGACACTAGCGGGGGGAGGAATGAGCAGTTCTTC.

This clonotype was observed at least ten times. The J gene is TRBJ2-6, the V gene TRBV12-3 or TRBV12-4; the D is unclear. CDR3 length: 20 residues. Trimming stripped 0 bases from V and 3 bases from J, with 21 bases between. CDR3 coding DNA: TGTGCCAGCAGTTTAGCGCCCGATCCCTTGGATTTGGGTGGGGCCAACGTCCTGACTTTC. This gives the protein CASSLAPDPLDLGGANVLTF.

The chain carries TRBV28 and TRBJ1-2; a weak D match, TRBD1 (5 bases). V was shortened by 6 bases and J by 8 bases, with 16 bases between the two germline ends. Germline V gene lookup returns CDR1 MDHEN and CDR2 SYDVKM. There are 13 residues in the CDR3. CDR3 loop: CASSSQRGTGYTF. The CDR3 region has the DNA TGTGCCAGCAGCTCTCAAAGGGGCACGGGCTACACCTTC.

The genes are TRBV6-5 and TRBJ1-6; D is perhaps TRBD1 (6 bases). The germline V gene encodes CDR1 MNHEY and CDR2 SVGAGI. The CDR3 sequence is 15 residues long. V lost 2 bases and J 12 bases, leaving 17 bases between the germline ends. DNA for the CDR3: TGTGCCAGCAGTTACGTCCGGACCCAAGGGGGACCCCTCCACTTT. This encodes CASSYVRTQGGPLHF.